This T cell receptor (beta chain) is from a study of T cell responses to AZD1222 COVID-19 vaccine. The assay was immunoSEQ multiplex PCR, and TCRdb's table has in-frame clones only and misses some. The profile shows 130,000 or so clones, around nine tenths of them singletons. The CDR3 has 13 amino acids. V gave up 2 bases and J gave up 5 bases, with 9 bases separating them. Germline V gene sequence: CDR1 SEHNR, CDR2 FQNEAQ (reference sequence). The origin of this receptor is an adult in good health. Specimen: peripheral blood, collected on day 0 of AZD1222 vaccination. The rearrangement joins TRBV7-9 to TRBJ1-2, with no clear D. The CDR3 sequence: CASSLNTEYGYTF. The CDR3 DNA reads as TGTGCCAGCAGCTTAAATACTGAGTATGGCTACACCTTC.